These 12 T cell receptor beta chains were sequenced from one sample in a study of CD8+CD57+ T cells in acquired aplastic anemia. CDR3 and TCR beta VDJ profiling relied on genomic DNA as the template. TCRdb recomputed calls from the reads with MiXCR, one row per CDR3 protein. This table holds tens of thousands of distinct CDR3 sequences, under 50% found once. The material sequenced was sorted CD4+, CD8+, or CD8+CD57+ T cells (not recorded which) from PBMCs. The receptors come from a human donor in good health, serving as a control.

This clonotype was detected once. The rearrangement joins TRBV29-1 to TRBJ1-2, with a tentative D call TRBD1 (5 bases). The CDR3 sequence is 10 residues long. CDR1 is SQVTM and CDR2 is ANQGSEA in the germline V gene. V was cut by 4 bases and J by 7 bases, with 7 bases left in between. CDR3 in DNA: TGCAGCGTTGGGGGCCGTGGCTACACCTTC. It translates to CSVGGRGYTF.

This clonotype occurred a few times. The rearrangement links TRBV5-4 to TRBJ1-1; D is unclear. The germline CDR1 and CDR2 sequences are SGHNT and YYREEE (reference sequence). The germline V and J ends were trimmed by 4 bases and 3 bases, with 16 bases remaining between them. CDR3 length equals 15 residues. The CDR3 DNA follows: TGTGCCAGCAGCCCCCCCGAAAGGGCAGACACTGAAGCTTTCTTT. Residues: CASSPPERADTEAFF.

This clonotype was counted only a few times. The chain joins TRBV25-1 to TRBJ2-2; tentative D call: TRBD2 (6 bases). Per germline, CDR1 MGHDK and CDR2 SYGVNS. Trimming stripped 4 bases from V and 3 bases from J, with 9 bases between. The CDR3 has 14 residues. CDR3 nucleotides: TGTGCCAGCAGTGCCGGGAGTGACACCGGGGAGCTGTTTTTT. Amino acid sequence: CASSAGSDTGELFF. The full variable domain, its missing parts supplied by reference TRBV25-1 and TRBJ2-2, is EADIYQTPRYLVIGTGKKITLECSQTMGHDKMYWYQQDPGMELHLIHYSYGVNSTEKGDLSSESTVSRIRTEHFPLTLESARPSHTSQYLCASSAGSDTGELFFGEGSRLTVL.

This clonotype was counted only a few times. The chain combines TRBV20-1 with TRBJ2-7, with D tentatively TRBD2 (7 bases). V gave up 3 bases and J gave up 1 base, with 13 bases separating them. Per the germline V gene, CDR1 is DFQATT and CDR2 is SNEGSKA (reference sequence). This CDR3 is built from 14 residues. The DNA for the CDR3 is TGCAGTGCTAGCCCGGGGGGCCTATCCTACGAGCAGTACTTC. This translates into CSASPGGLSYEQYF.

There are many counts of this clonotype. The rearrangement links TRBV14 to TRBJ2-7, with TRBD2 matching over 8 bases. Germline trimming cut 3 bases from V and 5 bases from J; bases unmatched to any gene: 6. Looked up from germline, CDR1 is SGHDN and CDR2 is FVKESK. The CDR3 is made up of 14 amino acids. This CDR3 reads CASSHRTSLHEQYF. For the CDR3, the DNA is TGTGCCAGCAGCCATAGGACTAGCCTGCACGAGCAGTACTTC.

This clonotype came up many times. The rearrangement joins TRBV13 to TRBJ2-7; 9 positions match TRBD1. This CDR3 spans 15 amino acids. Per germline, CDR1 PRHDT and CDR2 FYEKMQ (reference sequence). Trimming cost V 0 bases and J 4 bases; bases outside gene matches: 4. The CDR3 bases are TGTGCCAGCAGCTTAGGTGGACAGGGGTTATACGAGCAGTACTTC. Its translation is CASSLGGQGLYEQYF.

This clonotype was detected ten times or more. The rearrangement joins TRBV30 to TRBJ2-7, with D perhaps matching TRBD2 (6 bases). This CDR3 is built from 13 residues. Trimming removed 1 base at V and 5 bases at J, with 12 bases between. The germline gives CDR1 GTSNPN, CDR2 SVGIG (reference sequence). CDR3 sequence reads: CAWSEGRGDEQYF. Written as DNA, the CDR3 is TGTGCCTGGAGTGAGGGACGCGGGGACGAGCAGTACTTC.

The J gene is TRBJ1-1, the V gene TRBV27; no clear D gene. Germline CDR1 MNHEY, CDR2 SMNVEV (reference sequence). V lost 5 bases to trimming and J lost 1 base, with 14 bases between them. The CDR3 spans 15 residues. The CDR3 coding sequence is TGTGCCAGCAGTCCCTCCTTGGCAGGGAACACTGAAGCTTTCTTT. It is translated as CASSPSLAGNTEAFF.

CDR3: CASSLPGLAPRETQYF. The CDR3 nucleotides read TGTGCCAGCAGTCTGCCCGGACTAGCTCCTCGGGAGACCCAGTACTTC. The chain uses TRBV6-1 and TRBJ2-5, with 8 positions matching TRBD2. This CDR3 spans 16 amino acids. Per germline, CDR1 MNHNS and CDR2 SASEGT. The trim removed 5 bases at V and 5 bases at J, leaving 13 bases unmatched.

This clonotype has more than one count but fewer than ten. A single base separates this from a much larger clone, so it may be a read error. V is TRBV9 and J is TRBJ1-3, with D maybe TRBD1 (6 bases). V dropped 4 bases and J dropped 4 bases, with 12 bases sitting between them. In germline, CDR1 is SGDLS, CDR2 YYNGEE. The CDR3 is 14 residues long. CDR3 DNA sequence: TGTGCCAGCAGCCCCGCCGGGACAGGAAACACCATATATTTT. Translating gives CASSPAGTGNTIYF. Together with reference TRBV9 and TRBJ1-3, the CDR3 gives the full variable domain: DSGVTQTPKHLITATGQRVTLRCSPRSGDLSVYWYQQSLDQGLQFLIQYYNGEERAKGNILERFSAQQFPDLHSELNLSSLELGDSALYFCASSPAGTGNTIYFGEGSWLTVV.

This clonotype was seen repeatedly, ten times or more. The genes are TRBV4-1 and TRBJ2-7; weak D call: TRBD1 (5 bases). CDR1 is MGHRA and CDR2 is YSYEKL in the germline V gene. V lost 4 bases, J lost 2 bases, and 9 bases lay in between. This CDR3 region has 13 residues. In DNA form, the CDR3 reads TGCGCCAGCAGCCCCGGACACCCCTACGAGCAGTACTTC. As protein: CASSPGHPYEQYF.

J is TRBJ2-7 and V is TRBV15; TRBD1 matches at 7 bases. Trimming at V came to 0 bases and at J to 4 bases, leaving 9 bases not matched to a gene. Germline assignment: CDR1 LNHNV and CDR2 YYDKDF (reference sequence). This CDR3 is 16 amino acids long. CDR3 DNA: TGTGCCACCAGCAGAGATCGCCTACAGGGGATGTACGAGCAGTACTTC. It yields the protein CATSRDRLQGMYEQYF.